This T cell receptor (beta chain) was sequenced for a study of early T cells in non-severe SARS-CoV-2 infection. Study-level information: Sequencing of unsorted whole blood was done on bulk RNA, leaving chains unpaired.

Comments on this clonotype: What it binds is not known.

The CDR3 has 11 amino acids. CDR1 and CDR2 (germline): SNHLY, FYNNEI. The V end was cut by 6 bases, the J end by 14 bases, with 16 bases between. The study's findings and limits: Using VDJdb, the matching emphasized anti-spike CD8 responses while missing private and CD4 specificities.

Unique molecular identifier tags were affixed to discrete cDNA molecules. TCRdb called the 5' RACE reads again in MiXCR, with one record for every CDR3 protein. The sample gives tens of thousands of distinct CDR3 sequences, about an eighth of which show up once; 2.7% is in the top ten. The clonotype comes from an adult who was a healthcare worker with PCR-confirmed SARS-CoV-2 infection or an uninfected control (not recorded which). The sample consisted of whole blood, taken at baseline. The V and J genes are TRBV2 and TRBJ1-2; tentatively, D is TRBD1 (5 bases). The CDR3 protein is CASRQSDKRTF. CDR3 nucleotide sequence: TGTGCCAGCAGGCAATCGGACAAAAGAACCTTC.